These 5 T cell receptor beta chains were all obtained from the same sample, sequenced in a study of spatial heterogeneity in lung cancer. Study observations and caveats: For expanded intratumoral alpha and beta TCRs, counts tracked tumor mutation counts.

The time point: sample taken at primary tumor resection. These TCRs are of unknown antigen specificity. Each CDR3 protein gets one entry after TCRdb re-called the 5' RACE reads with MiXCR. The repertoire holds 9,500 to 12,000 distinct CDR3 sequences, with 7.9% as singletons. The sequenced sample was lung tumor tissue, obtained at surgery. The receptors shown here come from a female donor with early-stage non-small cell lung cancer.

At least ten counts were recorded for this clonotype. This beta chain lies outside the target of a library built for alpha chains; its clone size means little. The chain is built from TRBV4-2 and TRBJ2-3; D gene unclear. Trimming took 0 bases from V and 0 from J, leaving 13 bases between them. This CDR3 spans 17 amino acids. Germline values: CDR1 LGHNA, CDR2 YNFKEQ. The CDR3 DNA follows: TGTGCCAGCAGCCAAGAGGGCAGTATTTTAAGCACAGATACGCAGTATTTT. This translates into CASSQEGSILSTDTQYF.

Judged by abundance, this clonotype is medium-sized. The library was designed around alpha chains, so this beta chain is a stray read whose abundance carries little weight. The chain is built from TRBV20-1 and TRBJ2-3; 10 bases fit TRBD2. Germline V lookup: CDR1 DFQATT, CDR2 SNEGSKA (reference sequence). V lost 1 base, J lost 2 bases, and 3 bases stayed unmatched. CDR3 length equals 15 residues. The CDR3 nucleotides are TGCAGTGCTAGAGGGCTAGCGGGGGACACAGATACGCAGTATTTT. Amino acids: CSARGLAGDTDTQYF.

This clonotype is categorized as medium-sized. Found in a library prepared for alpha chains, this beta chain is an off-target read, and its abundance has little meaning. V gene TRBV28 combines with J gene TRBJ1-5, with D unclear. Trimming removed 6 bases at V and 6 bases at J, with 9 bases between. In germline, CDR1 is MDHEN, CDR2 SYDVKM. This CDR3 has 12 amino acids. CDR3 nucleotide sequence: TGTGCCAGCAGCACATTGGTTCAGCCCCAGCATTTT. Translation gives CASSTLVQPQHF.

This clonotype was found many times. Within a library made for alpha chains, this beta chain is off target, and its count is uninformative. This chain links TRBV20-1 with TRBJ2-4; the match to TRBD2 covers 7 bases. In germline, CDR1 is DFQATT, CDR2 SNEGSKA (reference sequence). The CDR3 is 13 residues long. Germline trimming cut 3 bases from V and 1 base from J; bases unmatched to any gene: 0. The chain's CDR3 is CSASGGAKNIQYF. CDR3 nucleotides: TGCAGTGCTAGCGGGGGGGCCAAAAACATTCAGTACTTC.

This clonotype is termed medium-sized. Because the library targeted alpha chains, this beta chain is an off-target read whose size means little. The chain recombines TRBV9 with TRBJ1-4, with 9 nucleotides matching TRBD1. V dropped 4 bases and J dropped 2; count of bases not matched to a gene: 6. CDR1 and CDR2 (germline): SGDLS, YYNGEE. This CDR3 spans 16 amino acids. The DNA for the CDR3 is TGTGCCAGCAGCAAACAGGGGGCGACTACTAATGAAAAACTGTTTTTT. Translating gives CASSKQGATTNEKLFF.